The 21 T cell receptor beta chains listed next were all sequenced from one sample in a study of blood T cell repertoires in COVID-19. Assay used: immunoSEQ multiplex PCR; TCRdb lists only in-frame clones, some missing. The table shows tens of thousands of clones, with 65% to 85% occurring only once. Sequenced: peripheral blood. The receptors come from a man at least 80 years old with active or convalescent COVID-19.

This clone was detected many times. The CDR3 DNA reads as TGTGCCAGCACCGGGAGCAGCTTCAATCAGCCCCAGCATTTT. This sequence encodes CASTGSSFNQPQHF. The chain recombines TRBV2 with TRBJ1-5; D uncertain. V was shortened by 7 bases and J by 3 bases, with 13 bases between the two germline ends. The germline V gene has CDR1 SNHLY and CDR2 FYNNEI. The CDR3 covers 14 residues. Full variable domain (missing parts from reference TRBV2 and TRBJ1-5): EPEVTQTPSHQVTQMGQEVILRCVPISNHLYFYWYRQILGQKVEFLVSFYNNEISEKSEIFDDQFSVERPDGSNFTLKIRSTKLEDSAMYFCASTGSSFNQPQHFGDGTRLSIL.

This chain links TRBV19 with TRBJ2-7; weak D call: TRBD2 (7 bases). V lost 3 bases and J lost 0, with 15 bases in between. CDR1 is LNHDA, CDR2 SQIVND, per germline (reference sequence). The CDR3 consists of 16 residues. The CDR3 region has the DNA TGTGCCAGTAGTATCCGTCCGCGGGGGCGCTCCTACGAGCAGTACTTC. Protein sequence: CASSIRPRGRSYEQYF.

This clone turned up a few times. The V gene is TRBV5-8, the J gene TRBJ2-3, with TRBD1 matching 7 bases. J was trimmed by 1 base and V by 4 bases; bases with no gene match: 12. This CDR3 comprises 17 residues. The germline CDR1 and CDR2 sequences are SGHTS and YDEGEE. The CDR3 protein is CASSPVGQAAGTDTQYF. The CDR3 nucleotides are TGTGCCAGCAGCCCCGTTGGACAGGCGGCGGGCACAGATACGCAGTATTTT.

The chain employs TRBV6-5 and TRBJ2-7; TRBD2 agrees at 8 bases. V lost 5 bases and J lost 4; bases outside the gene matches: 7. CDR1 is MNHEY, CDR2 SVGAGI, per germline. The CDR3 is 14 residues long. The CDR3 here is CASSRAGELYEQYF. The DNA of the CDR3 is TGTGCCAGCAGTCGAGCGGGGGAGCTGTACGAGCAGTACTTC.

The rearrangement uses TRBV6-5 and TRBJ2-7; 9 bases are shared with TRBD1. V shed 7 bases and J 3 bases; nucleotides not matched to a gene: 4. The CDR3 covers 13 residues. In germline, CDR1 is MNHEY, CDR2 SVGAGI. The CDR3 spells CASTRGQGYEQYF. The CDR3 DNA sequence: TGTGCCAGCACTCGGGGACAGGGCTACGAGCAGTACTTC.

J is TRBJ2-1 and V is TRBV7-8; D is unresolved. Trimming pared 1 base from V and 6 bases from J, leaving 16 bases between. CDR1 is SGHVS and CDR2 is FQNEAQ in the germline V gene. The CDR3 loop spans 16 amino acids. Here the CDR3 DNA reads TGTGCCAGCAGCTTAGTTCGCGATTCTTACTCCAATGAGCAGTTCTTC. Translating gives CASSLVRDSYSNEQFF.

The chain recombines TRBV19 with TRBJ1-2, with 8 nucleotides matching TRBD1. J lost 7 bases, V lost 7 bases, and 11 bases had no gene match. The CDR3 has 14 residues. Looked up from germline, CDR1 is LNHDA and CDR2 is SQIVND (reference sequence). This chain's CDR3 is CASTLDRVASGYTF. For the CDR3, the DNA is TGTGCCAGTACCCTGGACAGGGTTGCAAGTGGCTACACCTTC.

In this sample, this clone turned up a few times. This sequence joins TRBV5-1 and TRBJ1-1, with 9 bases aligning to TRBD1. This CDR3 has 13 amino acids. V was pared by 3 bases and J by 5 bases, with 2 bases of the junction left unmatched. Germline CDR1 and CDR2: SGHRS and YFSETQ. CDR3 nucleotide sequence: TGCGCCAGCAGCTCGGACAGGGGAACTGAAGCTTTCTTT. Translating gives CASSSDRGTEAFF.

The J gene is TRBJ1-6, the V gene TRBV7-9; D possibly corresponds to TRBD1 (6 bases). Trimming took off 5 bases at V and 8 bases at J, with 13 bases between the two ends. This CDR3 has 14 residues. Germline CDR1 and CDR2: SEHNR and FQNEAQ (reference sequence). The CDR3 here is CASSPDGGHSPLHF. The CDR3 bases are TGTGCCAGCAGCCCCGATGGGGGCCATTCACCCCTCCACTTT.

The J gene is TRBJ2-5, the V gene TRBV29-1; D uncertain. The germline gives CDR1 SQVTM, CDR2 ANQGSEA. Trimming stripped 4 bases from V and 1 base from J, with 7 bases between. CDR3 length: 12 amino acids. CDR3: CSVGSSQETQYF. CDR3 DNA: TGCAGCGTTGGGTCTAGCCAAGAGACCCAGTACTTC.

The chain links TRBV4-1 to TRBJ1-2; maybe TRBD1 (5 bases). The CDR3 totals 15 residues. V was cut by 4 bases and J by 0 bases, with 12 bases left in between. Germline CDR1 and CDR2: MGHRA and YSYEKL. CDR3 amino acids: CASSPGQGSNYGYTF. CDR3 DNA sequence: TGCGCCAGCAGCCCCGGTCAGGGCTCTAACTATGGCTACACCTTC.

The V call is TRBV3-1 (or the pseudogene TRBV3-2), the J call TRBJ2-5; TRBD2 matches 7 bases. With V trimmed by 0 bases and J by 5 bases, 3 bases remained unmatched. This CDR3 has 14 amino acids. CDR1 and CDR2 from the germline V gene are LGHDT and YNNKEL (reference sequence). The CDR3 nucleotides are TGTGCCAGCAGCCAAGATAACGGGGGGGAGACCCAGTACTTC. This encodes CASSQDNGGETQYF.

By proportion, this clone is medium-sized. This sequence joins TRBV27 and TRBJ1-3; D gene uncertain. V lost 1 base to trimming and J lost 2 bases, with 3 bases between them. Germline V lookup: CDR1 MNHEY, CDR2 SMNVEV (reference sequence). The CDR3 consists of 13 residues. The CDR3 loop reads CASSLWPGNTIYF. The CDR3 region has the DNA TGTGCCAGCAGTTTATGGCCTGGAAACACCATATATTTT.

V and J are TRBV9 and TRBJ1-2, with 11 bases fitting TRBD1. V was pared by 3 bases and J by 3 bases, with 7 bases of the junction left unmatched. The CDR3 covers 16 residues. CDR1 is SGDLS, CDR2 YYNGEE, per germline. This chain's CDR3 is CASSETGTGGDYGYTF. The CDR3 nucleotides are TGTGCCAGCAGCGAAACCGGGACAGGGGGTGACTATGGCTACACCTTC.

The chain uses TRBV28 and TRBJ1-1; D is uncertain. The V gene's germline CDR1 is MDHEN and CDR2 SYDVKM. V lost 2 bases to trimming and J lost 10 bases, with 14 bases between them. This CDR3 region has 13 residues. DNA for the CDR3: TGTGCCAGCAGTTTAACCGGTCCGCCTCGAGCTTTCTTT. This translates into CASSLTGPPRAFF.

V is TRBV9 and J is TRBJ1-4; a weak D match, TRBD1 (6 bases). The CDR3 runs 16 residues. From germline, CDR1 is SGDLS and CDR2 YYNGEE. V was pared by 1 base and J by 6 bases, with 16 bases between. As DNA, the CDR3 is TGTGCCAGCAGCGTAACCCCAGGGGCATCCTATGAAAAACTGTTTTTT. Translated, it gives CASSVTPGASYEKLFF.

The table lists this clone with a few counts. The CDR3 nucleotides read TGTGCCAGCAGTACCCAAGGAGGGACTTCACCCCTCCACTTT. The encoded protein is CASSTQGGTSPLHF. The rearrangement links TRBV6-2 or TRBV6-3 to TRBJ1-6, with D possibly matching TRBD1 (5 bases). Germline V CDR1 and CDR2: MNHEY, SVGEGT. Trimming shortened V by 5 bases and J by 9 bases, and 14 bases separated the two germline ends. The CDR3 is made up of 14 amino acids.

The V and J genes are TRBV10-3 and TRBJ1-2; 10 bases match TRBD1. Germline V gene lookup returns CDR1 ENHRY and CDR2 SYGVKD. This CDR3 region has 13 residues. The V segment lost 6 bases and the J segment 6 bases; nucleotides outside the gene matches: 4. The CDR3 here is CAIRGDRGDGYTF. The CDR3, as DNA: TGTGCCATCAGGGGGGACAGGGGTGATGGCTACACCTTC.

CDR3 bases: TGTGCCAGCAGCGCCGGAGGACAGGGCCAGGAGGGAAACACCATATATTTT. This encodes CASSAGGQGQEGNTIYF. V is TRBV9 and J is TRBJ1-3, with TRBD1 identical over 8 bases. Germline CDR1 reads SGDLS; CDR2 reads YYNGEE. The V and J ends lost 3 bases and 4 bases, in that order; junction bases with no gene match: 12. CDR3 length: 17 amino acids.

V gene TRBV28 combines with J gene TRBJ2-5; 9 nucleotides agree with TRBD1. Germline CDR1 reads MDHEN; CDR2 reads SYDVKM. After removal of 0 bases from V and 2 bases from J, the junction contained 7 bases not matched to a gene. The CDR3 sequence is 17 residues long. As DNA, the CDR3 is TGTGCCAGCAGTTTATGGGGACAGGGCCCCGGGCAAGAGACCCAGTACTTC. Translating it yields CASSLWGQGPGQETQYF.

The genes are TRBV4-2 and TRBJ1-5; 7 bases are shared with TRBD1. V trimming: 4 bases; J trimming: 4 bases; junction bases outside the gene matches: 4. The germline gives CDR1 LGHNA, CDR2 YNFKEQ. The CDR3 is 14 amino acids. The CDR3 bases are TGTGCCAGCAGCCCCCCAGGGGGTAATCAGCCCCAGCATTTT. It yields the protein CASSPPGGNQPQHF.